Listed below are T cell receptor beta chains from one sample, sequenced in a study of Ad26.COV2.S vaccination and SARS-CoV-2 variants. Some clones are missing from TCRdb's copy, which holds only in-frame ones; the method was immunoSEQ multiplex PCR. The table has some 340,000 clones, around 84% seen once. The sample consisted of peripheral blood, taken in a trial of Ad26.COV2.S vaccine versus placebo. All receptors derive from a person aged 18-65 years who received the Ad26.COV2.S COVID-19 vaccine or a placebo. CDR3s include the opening cysteine and the closing phenylalanine or tryptophan. A D gene is named only where the DNA matches it firmly. A row's size may be missing; if present it is once, few, many or a size class.

j_gene,abundance,d_gene,v_gene,CDR3aa,CDR3nt
TRBJ2-2,-,TRBD1,TRBV19,CASSSVGQLKGGELFF,TGTGCCAGTAGTAGTGTGGGACAGCTAAAAGGAGGGGAGCTGTTTTTT
TRBJ1-5,-,-,TRBV29-1,CSDPRVGYNQPQHF,TGCAGCGACCCTCGGGTGGGGTACAATCAGCCCCAGCATTTT
TRBJ1-3,-,TRBD1,TRBV18,CASSPPVDRGNGNTIYF,TGTGCCAGCTCACCACCTGTGGACAGGGGGAATGGAAACACCATATATTTT
TRBJ1-1,many,TRBD1,TRBV5-4,CASSDLNRDSTEAFF,TGTGCCAGCAGCGATTTAAACCGGGACAGTACTGAAGCTTTCTTT
TRBJ1-5,once,-,TRBV30,CAWSVTGQDQPQHF,TGTGCCTGGAGTGTTACAGGCCAAGATCAGCCCCAGCATTTT
TRBJ2-3,-,TRBD1,TRBV24-1,CATQSRGSNTDTQYF,TGTGCCACCCAAAGCAGGGGGTCAAACACAGATACGCAGTATTTT
TRBJ1-1,many,-,TRBV6-1,CASSEQRGMNTEAFF,TGTGCCAGCAGTGAACAGAGGGGGATGAACACTGAAGCTTTCTTT
TRBJ1-6,-,-,TRBV19,CASSGGNSPLHF,TGTGCCAGTAGTGGGGGGAATTCACCCCTCCACTTT
TRBJ2-5,-,-,TRBV30,CAWSVGLEETQYF,TGTGCCTGGAGTGTAGGACTTGAAGAGACCCAGTACTTC
TRBJ1-3,few,-,TRBV9,CASSVATSRTNSGNTIYF,TGTGCCAGCAGCGTAGCTACTTCGAGGACCAACTCTGGAAACACCATATATTTT
TRBJ2-2,-,TRBD1,TRBV3-1/TRBV3-2,CASSRPSTGANTGELFF,TGTGCCAGCAGCCGACCATCGACAGGGGCGAACACCGGGGAGCTGTTTTTT
TRBJ1-2,once,-,TRBV7-2,CASSFHRTSDYGYTF,TGTGCCAGCAGCTTCCATCGTACAAGCGACTATGGCTACACCTTC
TRBJ1-4,-,TRBD1,TRBV5-6,CASSGDRGFEKLFF,TGTGCCAGCAGCGGGGACAGGGGATTTGAAAAACTGTTTTTT
TRBJ2-3,-,TRBD2,TRBV18,CASSPQGGLAGPTSTDTQYF,TGTGCCAGCTCACCCCAGGGAGGACTAGCGGGACCTACTAGCACAGATACGCAGTATTTT
TRBJ1-1,-,-,TRBV18,CASSSSEREAFF,TGTGCCAGCTCTTCCAGTGAACGTGAAGCTTTCTTT
TRBJ2-1,-,-,TRBV4-3,CASSRQEKYNEQFF,TGCGCCAGCAGCCGACAGGAGAAGTACAATGAGCAGTTCTTC
TRBJ1-3,-,-,TRBV6-2/TRBV6-3,CASSYSFASGFSGNTIYF,TGTGCCAGCAGTTACTCCTTCGCGTCGGGGTTCTCTGGAAACACCATATATTTT
TRBJ2-7,-,-,TRBV5-1,CASSLAVSYEQYF,TGCGCCAGCAGCTTGGCAGTATCCTACGAGCAGTACTTC
TRBJ2-3,-,-,TRBV21-1,CASSKDNRDFTDTQYF,TGTGCCAGCAGCAAAGACAACAGGGATTTCACAGATACGCAGTATTTT
TRBJ1-5,-,-,TRBV3-1/TRBV3-2,CASSQGGGTPQHF,TGTGCCAGCAGCCAAGGGGGGGGGACCCCCCAGCATTTT
TRBJ2-7,-,TRBD2,TRBV9,CASSVVGSGGIQYF,TGTGCCAGCAGCGTAGTCGGTAGCGGGGGCATCCAGTACTTC
TRBJ1-4,-,TRBD1,TRBV4-2,CASSPVRDRGRTNEKLFF,TGTGCCAGCAGCCCCGTCCGGGACAGGGGGAGGACTAATGAAAAACTGTTTTTT
TRBJ2-5,-,-,TRBV30,CAWSASPGRETQYF,TGTGCCTGGAGTGCCTCCCCTGGAAGGGAGACCCAGTACTTC
TRBJ2-3,-,TRBD2,TRBV27,CASSLERGPPTDTQYF,TGTGCCAGCAGTTTGGAGCGGGGGCCTCCAACAGATACGCAGTATTTT
TRBJ2-7,-,TRBD1,TRBV5-5,CASSRRPGQNYEQYF,TGTGCCAGCAGCCGCCGCCCGGGACAGAACTACGAGCAGTACTTC